A single sample is the source of the 10 T cell receptor beta chains below, sequenced in a study of CD8+CD57+ T cells in acquired aplastic anemia. Those patients picked for sequencing had displayed CD8+CD57+ cell expansion on flow cytometry. Genomic DNA templated the TCR beta VDJ and CDR3 profiling. TCRdb recomputed calls from the reads with MiXCR, one row per CDR3 protein. The sample lists over 150,000 distinct CDR3 sequences; about 70% were seen once. Sequencing was done on a sample of sorted CD4+, CD8+, or CD8+CD57+ T cells (not recorded which) from PBMCs. Receptor source: a human donor with aplastic anemia.

This CDR3 reads CATSGTGAETQYF. CDR3 sequence (DNA): TGTGCCACCTCCGGGACAGGGGCAGAGACCCAGTACTTC. The chain employs TRBV24-1 and TRBJ2-5; 10 bases fit TRBD1. CDR3 size: 13 residues. The V and J ends lost 9 bases and 4 bases, in that order; junction bases with no gene match: 4. Germline V CDR1 and CDR2: KGHDR, SFDVKD.

J is TRBJ2-7 and V is TRBV20-1, with 7 nucleotides matching TRBD1. J lost 3 bases, V lost 4 bases, and 3 bases had no gene match. CDR3 size: 12 residues. Germline CDR1 is DFQATT and CDR2 is SNEGSKA (reference sequence). Written as DNA, the CDR3 is TGCAGTGCTACCGACAGGGTCTACGAGCAGTACTTC. This codes for CSATDRVYEQYF.

The chain carries TRBV19 and TRBJ1-5; 8 nucleotides align to TRBD1. Trimming cost V 3 bases and J 6 bases; bases outside gene matches: 4. The CDR3 consists of 14 residues. Germline V gene data show CDR1 as LNHDA and CDR2 as SQIVND (reference sequence). CDR3 amino acids: CASSMVGQVQPQHF. The CDR3 DNA follows: TGTGCCAGTAGTATGGTGGGACAGGTTCAGCCCCAGCATTTT.

This chain uses TRBV13 with TRBJ2-1, with 9 bases aligning to TRBD2. Germline V gene lookup returns CDR1 PRHDT and CDR2 FYEKMQ (reference sequence). The junction had 8 bases not matched to a gene; V was cut back by 5 bases and J by 6 bases. This CDR3 is built from 15 residues. This CDR3 is CASSPSGVRGNEQFF. Here the CDR3 DNA reads TGTGCCAGCAGCCCTAGCGGGGTCCGGGGCAATGAGCAGTTCTTC.

The gene calls are TRBV7-2 and TRBJ1-2; 8 bases map to TRBD1. Germline assignment: CDR1 SGHTA and CDR2 FQGNSA. The CDR3 is 14 amino acids. V was clipped by 1 base and J by 8 bases; unmatched bases: 6. Here the CDR3 DNA reads TGTGCCAGCAGCTTAGACCAGGGGGCGCGCGGCTACACCTTC. Translated, it gives CASSLDQGARGYTF.

Concerning this clonotype itself: The junction departs from the called germline gene at one end, perhaps through a read error. CDR3 sequence: CSSSLAHPYEQYF. Here the CDR3 DNA reads TGTTCCAGCAGCTTAGCGCACCCCTACGAGCAGTACTTC. The chain joins TRBV7-2 to TRBJ2-5, with a weak D call TRBD2 (5 bases). The J call may be faulty, since TRBJ2-7 better matches the DNA end. Germline values: CDR1 SGHTA, CDR2 FQGNSA. This CDR3 contains 13 residues.

This clonotype was counted at least ten times. The chain carries TRBV6-4 and TRBJ2-2; 7 bases agree with TRBD1. The CDR3 runs 15 residues. Unmatched junction bases numbered 8, after V lost 5 bases and J lost 5 bases. Germline assignment: CDR1 MRHNA and CDR2 SNTAGT. In nucleotides, the CDR3 is TGTGCCAGCAGTACCGGAACAGGGGAGACCGGGGAGCTGTTTTTT. It translates to CASSTGTGETGELFF.

This rearrangement joins TRBV5-1 to TRBJ2-3, with 8 bases matching TRBD2. Trimming removed 1 base from V and 4 bases from J; junction bases left unmatched: 5. CDR1 is SGHRS and CDR2 is YFSETQ in the germline V gene. This CDR3 has 15 amino acids. The CDR3 DNA is TGCGCCAGCAGCTTGACCGGGGGGGTCTCAGATACGCAGTATTTT. Amino acids: CASSLTGGVSDTQYF.

This clonotype was counted many times. This sequence joins TRBV5-6 and TRBJ2-1, with TRBD2 as a possible D gene (6 bases). Germline V CDR1 and CDR2: SGHDT, YYEEEE. Deletions cut 0 bases from V and 2 bases from J, with 15 bases between. The CDR3 sequence is 17 residues long. CDR3: CASSLGGLQTPYNEQFF. The CDR3 nucleotides read TGTGCCAGCAGCTTGGGGGGACTGCAGACTCCCTACAATGAGCAGTTCTTC.

Concerning this clonotype itself: This may be a read error: a much more frequent sequence differs by one nucleotide. Lacking the conserved final phenylalanine or tryptophan, this CDR3 likely reflects a read error. This rearrangement joins TRBV7-6 to TRBJ2-5; D is possibly TRBD1 (5 bases). CDR1 SGHVS and CDR2 FNYEAQ come from the germline V gene. The CDR3 totals 13 residues. V lost 6 bases, J lost 3 bases, and 11 bases lay in between. In DNA, the CDR3 is TGTGCCAGCAGAGCAGGGTTGGAAGAGACCCAGTACCTC. Translated: CASRAGLEETQYL.